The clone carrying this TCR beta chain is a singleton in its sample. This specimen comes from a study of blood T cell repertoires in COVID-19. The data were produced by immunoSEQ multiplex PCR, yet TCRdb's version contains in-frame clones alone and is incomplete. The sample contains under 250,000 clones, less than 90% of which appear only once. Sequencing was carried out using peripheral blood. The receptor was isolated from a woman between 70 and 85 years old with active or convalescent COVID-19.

For the CDR3, the DNA is TGTGCCAGCAGTGCGGGAATATCTGGGGCCAACGTCCTGACTTTC. Its protein product is CASSAGISGANVLTF. The V gene is TRBV28, the J gene TRBJ2-6; the D gene is possibly TRBD2 (6 bases). The V end lost 5 bases, the J end lost 1 base, and 9 bases lay between the germline ends. The CDR3 runs to 15 residues. Per the germline V gene, CDR1 is MDHEN and CDR2 is SYDVKM.